This T cell receptor beta chain was recovered during a study of blood T cell repertoires in COVID-19. Assay: immunoSEQ multiplex PCR; the TCRdb copy retains only in-frame clones and omits some. The sample holds roughly 100,000 clones, around 88% seen once. The CDR3 is 11 residues long. Germline CDR1 SQVTM, CDR2 ANQGSEA. Trimming at V came to 4 bases and at J to 9 bases, leaving 3 bases not matched to a gene. The rearrangement joins TRBV29-1 to TRBJ2-1; 7 nucleotides line up with TRBD2. Sequences were obtained from peripheral blood. The sequence derives from a man aged 80 or over with acute or convalescent COVID-19. The CDR3 DNA is TGCAGCGTTGGCTCGGGGGGTGAGCAGTTCTTC. Protein: CSVGSGGEQFF.